The clone carrying this TCR beta chain has a handful of counts. The target antigen is unknown. V shed 0 bases and J shed 0 bases, with 12 bases lying between them. The CDR3 has 16 amino acids. Per germline, CDR1 SGHDT and CDR2 YYEEEE. This sample is part of a study of T cells after yellow fever vaccination. TCRdb itself ran the 5' RACE reads through MiXCR, one entry per CDR3 protein. Among about 260,000 distinct CDR3 sequences listed, over 4.5% were seen once. Notes on the study in general: Contamination by abundant bulk-population clonotypes could be present in FACS-sorted repertoires.

V gene TRBV5-6 combines with J gene TRBJ1-2; no clear D. This TCR was sampled from a man aged 18 to 29 who received the YFV17D yellow fever vaccine. Sequenced here: CD4+ T cells sorted from PBMCs, sampled on the day of the yellow fever booster vaccination. CDR3 in DNA: TGTGCCAGCAGCTTGGGTCCCAGGCGAGCTAACTATGGCTACACCTTC. Residues: CASSLGPRRANYGYTF.